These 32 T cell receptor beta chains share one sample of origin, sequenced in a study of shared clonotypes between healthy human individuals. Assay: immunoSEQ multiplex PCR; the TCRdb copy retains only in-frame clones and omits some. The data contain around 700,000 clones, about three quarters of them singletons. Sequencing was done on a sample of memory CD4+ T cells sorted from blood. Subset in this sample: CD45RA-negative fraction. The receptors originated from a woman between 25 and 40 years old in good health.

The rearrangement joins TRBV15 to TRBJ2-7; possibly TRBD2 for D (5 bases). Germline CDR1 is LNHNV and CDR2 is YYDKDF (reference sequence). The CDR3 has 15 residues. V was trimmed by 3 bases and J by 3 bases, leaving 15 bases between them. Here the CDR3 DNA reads TGTGCCACCAGCAGGCTCGGGGTCGAGGGCTACGAGCAGTACTTC. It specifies CATSRLGVEGYEQYF. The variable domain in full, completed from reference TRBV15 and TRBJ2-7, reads DAMVIQNPRYQVTQFGKPVTLSCSQTLNHNVMYWYQQKSSQAPKLLFHYYDKDFNNEADTPDNFQSRRPNTSFCFLDIRSPGLGDTAMYLCATSRLGVEGYEQYFGPGTRLTVT.

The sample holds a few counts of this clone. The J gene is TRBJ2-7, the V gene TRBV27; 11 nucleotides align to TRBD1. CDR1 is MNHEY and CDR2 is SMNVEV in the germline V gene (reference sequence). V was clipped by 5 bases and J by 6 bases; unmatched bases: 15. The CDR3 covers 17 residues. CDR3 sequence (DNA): TGTGCCAGCAGTGCCTATATCGGGACAGGGGGTATAGGCGAGCAGTACTTC. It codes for CASSAYIGTGGIGEQYF.

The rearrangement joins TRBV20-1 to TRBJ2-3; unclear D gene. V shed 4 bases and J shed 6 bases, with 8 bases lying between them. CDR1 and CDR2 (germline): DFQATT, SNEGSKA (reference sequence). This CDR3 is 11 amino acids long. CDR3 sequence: CSATELDTQYF. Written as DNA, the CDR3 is TGCAGTGCTACCGAGTTGGATACGCAGTATTTT.

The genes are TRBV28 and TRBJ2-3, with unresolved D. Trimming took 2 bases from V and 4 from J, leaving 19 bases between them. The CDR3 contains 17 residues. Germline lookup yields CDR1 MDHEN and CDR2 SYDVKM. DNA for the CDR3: TGTGCCAGCAGTTTAACTTTCGGCGGTAGTTTAGCAGATACGCAGTATTTT. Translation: CASSLTFGGSLADTQYF. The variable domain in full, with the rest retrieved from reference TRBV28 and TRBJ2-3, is DVKVTQSSRYLVKRTGEKVFLECVQDMDHENMFWYRQDPGLGLRLIYFSYDVKMKEKGDIPEGYSVSREKKERFSLILESASTNQTSMYLCASSLTFGGSLADTQYFGPGTRLTVL.

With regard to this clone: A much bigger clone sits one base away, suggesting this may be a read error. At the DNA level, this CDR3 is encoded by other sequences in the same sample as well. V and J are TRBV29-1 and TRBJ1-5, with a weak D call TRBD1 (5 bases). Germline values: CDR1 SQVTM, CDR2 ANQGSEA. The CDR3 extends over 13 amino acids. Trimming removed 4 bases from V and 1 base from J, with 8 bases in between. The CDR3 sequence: CSVGRGSNQPQHF. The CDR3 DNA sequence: TGCAGCGTTGGGCGGGGGAGCAATCAGCCCCAGCATTTT. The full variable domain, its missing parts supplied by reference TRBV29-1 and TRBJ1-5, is SAVISQKPSRDICQRGTSLTIQCQVDSQVTMMFWYRQQPGQSLTLIATANQGSEATYESGFVIDKFPISRPNLTFSTLTVSNMSPEDSSIYLCSVGRGSNQPQHFGDGTRLSIL.

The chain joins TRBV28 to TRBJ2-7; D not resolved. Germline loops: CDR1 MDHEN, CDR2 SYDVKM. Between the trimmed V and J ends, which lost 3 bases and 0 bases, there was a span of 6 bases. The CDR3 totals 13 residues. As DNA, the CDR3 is TGTGCCAGCAGTTTTAAGAGCTCCTACGAGCAGTACTTC. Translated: CASSFKSSYEQYF.

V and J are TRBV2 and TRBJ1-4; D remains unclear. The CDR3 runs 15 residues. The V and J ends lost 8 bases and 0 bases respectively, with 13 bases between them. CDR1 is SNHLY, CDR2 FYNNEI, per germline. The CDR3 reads CASGLKTSTNEKLFF. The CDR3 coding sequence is TGTGCCAGCGGGCTTAAGACCTCAACTAATGAAAAACTGTTTTTT.

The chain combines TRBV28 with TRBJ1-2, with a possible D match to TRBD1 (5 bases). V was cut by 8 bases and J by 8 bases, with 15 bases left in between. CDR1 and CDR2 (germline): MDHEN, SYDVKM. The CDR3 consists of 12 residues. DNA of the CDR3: TGTGCCAGCGGACCAGGGTTGCGAGGCTACACCTTC. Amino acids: CASGPGLRGYTF.

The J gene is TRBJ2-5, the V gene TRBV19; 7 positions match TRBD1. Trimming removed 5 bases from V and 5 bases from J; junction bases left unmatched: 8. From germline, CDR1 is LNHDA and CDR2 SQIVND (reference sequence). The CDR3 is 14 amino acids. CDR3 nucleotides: TGTGCCAGTAGTCGACAGGGAAGGTGGGAGACCCAGTACTTC. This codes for CASSRQGRWETQYF.

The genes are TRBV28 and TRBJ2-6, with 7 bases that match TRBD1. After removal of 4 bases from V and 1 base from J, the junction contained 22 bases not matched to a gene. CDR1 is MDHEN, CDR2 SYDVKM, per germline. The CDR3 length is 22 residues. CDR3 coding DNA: TGTGCCAGCAGTTCCATTACGAAGACAGGGTTCATGTTTGGGTCTGGGGCCAACGTCCTGACTTTC. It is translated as CASSSITKTGFMFGSGANVLTF.

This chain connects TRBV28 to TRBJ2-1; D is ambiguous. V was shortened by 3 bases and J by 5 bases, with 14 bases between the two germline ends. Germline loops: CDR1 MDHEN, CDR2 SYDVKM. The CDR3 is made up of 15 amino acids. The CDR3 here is CASSLQRPADNEQFF. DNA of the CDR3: TGTGCCAGCAGTTTGCAGCGTCCCGCAGACAATGAGCAGTTCTTC. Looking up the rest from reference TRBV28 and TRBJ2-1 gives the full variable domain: DVKVTQSSRYLVKRTGEKVFLECVQDMDHENMFWYRQDPGLGLRLIYFSYDVKMKEKGDIPEGYSVSREKKERFSLILESASTNQTSMYLCASSLQRPADNEQFFGPGTRLTVL.

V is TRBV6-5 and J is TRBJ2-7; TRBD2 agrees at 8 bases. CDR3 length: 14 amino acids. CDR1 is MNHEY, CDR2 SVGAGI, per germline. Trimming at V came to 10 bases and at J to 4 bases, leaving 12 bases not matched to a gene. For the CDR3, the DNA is TGTGCCACCGTAGATAGAAGCGGGAGTTACGAGCAGTACTTC. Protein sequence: CATVDRSGSYEQYF.

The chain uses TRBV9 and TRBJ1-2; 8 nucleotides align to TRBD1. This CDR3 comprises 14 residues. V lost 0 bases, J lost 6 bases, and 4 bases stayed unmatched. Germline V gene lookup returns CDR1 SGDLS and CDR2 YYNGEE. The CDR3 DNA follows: TGTGCCAGCAGCGTAGCACGACAGGGGAATGGCTACACCTTC. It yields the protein CASSVARQGNGYTF.

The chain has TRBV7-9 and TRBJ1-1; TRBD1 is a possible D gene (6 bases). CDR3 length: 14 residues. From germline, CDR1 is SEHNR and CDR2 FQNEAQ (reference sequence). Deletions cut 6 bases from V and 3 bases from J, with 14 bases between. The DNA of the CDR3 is TGTGCCAGCAGTCGGCAGGGGAGCGACACTGAAGCTTTCTTT. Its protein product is CASSRQGSDTEAFF.

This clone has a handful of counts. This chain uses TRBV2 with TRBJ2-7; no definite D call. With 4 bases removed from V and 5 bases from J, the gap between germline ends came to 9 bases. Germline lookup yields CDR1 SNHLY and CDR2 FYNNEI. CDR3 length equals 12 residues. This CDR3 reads CASSASGNEQYF. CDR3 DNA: TGTGCCAGCAGTGCCTCCGGAAACGAGCAGTACTTC.

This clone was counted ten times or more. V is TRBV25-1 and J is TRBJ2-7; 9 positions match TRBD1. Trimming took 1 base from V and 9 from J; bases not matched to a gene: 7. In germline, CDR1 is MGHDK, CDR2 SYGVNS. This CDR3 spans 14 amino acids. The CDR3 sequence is CASSEFGTGPMQYF. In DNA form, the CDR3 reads TGTGCCAGCAGTGAATTCGGGACAGGGCCCATGCAGTACTTC.

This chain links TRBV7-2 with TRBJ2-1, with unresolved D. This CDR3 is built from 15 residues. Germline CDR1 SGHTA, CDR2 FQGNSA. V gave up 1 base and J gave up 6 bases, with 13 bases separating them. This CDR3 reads CASSLVVIARNEQFF. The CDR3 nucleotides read TGTGCCAGCAGCTTAGTGGTAATAGCACGCAATGAGCAGTTCTTC. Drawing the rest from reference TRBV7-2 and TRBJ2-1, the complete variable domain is GAGVSQSPSNKVTEKGKDVELRCDPISGHTALYWYRQSLGQGLEFLIYFQGNSAPDKSGLPSDRFSAERTGGSVSTLTIQRTQQEDSAVYLCASSLVVIARNEQFFGPGTRLTVL.

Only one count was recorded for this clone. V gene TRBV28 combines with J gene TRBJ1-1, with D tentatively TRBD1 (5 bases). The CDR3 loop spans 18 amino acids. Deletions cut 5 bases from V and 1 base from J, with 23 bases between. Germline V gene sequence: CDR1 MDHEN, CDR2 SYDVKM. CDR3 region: CASSPRTGAYEWNTEAFF. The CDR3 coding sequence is TGTGCCAGCAGTCCTCGAACCGGGGCGTACGAGTGGAACACTGAAGCTTTCTTT.

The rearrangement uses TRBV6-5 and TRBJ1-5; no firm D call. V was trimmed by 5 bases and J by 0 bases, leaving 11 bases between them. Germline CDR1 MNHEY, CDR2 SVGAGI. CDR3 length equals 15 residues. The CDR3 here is CASSPMSNSNQPQHF. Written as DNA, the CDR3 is TGTGCCAGCAGTCCGATGAGTAATAGCAATCAGCCCCAGCATTTT.

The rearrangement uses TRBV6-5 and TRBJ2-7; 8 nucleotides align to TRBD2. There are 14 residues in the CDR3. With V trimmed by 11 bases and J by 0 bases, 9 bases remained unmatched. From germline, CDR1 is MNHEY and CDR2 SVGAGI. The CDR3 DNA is TGTGCCCGCTACCCGGGAGGGGGCTCCTACGAGCAGTACTTC. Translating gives CARYPGGGSYEQYF.

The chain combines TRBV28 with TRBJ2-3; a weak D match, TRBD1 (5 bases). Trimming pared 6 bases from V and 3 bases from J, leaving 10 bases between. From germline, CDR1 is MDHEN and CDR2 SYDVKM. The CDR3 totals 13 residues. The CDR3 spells CASRWAGTDTQYF. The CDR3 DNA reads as TGTGCCAGCAGGTGGGCAGGGACAGATACGCAGTATTTT. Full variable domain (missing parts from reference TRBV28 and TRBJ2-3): DVKVTQSSRYLVKRTGEKVFLECVQDMDHENMFWYRQDPGLGLRLIYFSYDVKMKEKGDIPEGYSVSREKKERFSLILESASTNQTSMYLCASRWAGTDTQYFGPGTRLTVL.

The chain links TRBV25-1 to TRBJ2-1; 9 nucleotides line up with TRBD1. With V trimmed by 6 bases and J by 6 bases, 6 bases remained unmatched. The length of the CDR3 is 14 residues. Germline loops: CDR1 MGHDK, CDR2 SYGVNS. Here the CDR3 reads CASRGTGFPNEQFF. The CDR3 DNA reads TGTGCCAGCAGAGGGACAGGGTTTCCCAATGAGCAGTTCTTC.

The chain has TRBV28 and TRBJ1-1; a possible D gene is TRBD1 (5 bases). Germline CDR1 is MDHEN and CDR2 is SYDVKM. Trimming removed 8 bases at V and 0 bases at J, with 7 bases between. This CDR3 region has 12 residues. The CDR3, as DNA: TGTGCCAGCGGGACCCTGAACACTGAAGCTTTCTTT. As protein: CASGTLNTEAFF.

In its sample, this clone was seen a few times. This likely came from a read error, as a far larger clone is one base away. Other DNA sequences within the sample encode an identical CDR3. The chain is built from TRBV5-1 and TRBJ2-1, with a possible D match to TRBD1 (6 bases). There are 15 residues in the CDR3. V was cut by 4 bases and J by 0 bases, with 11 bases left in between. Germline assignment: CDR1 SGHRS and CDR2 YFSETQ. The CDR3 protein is CASSADSSSYNEQFF. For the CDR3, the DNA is TGCGCCAGCAGCGCGGACAGCAGCTCCTACAATGAGCAGTTCTTC.

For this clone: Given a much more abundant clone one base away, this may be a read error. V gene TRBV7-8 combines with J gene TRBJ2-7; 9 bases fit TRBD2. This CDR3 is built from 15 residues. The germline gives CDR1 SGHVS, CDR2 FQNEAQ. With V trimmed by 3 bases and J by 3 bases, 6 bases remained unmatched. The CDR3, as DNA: TGTGCCAGCAGCTTTAGTAGCGGGAGTCTCTACGAGCAGTACTTC. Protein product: CASSFSSGSLYEQYF.

The CDR3 coding sequence is TGCGCCAGCAGCTCTATCCGGACAGGGCCCGCCTACGAGCAGTACTTC. Amino acid sequence: CASSSIRTGPAYEQYF. The chain couples TRBV5-1 to TRBJ2-7, with 8 bases identical to TRBD1. CDR1 and CDR2 (germline): SGHRS, YFSETQ. The V segment lost 3 bases and the J segment 2 bases; nucleotides outside the gene matches: 10. The CDR3 spans 16 residues.

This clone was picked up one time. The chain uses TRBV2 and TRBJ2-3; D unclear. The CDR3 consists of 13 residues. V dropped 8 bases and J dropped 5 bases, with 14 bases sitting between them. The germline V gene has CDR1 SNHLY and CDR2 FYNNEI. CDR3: CASRPARRDTQYF. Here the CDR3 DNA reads TGTGCCAGCCGCCCAGCCAGAAGAGATACGCAGTATTTT.

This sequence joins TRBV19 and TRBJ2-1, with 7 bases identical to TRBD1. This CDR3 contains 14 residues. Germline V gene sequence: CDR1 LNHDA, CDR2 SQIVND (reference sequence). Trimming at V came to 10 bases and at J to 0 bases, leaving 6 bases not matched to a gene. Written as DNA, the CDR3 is TGTGCCACTAATGAGGGGGCCTCCTACAATGAGCAGTTCTTC. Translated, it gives CATNEGASYNEQFF. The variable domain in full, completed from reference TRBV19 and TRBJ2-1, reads DGGITQSPKYLFRKEGQNVTLSCEQNLNHDAMYWYRQDPGQGLRLIYYSQIVNDFQKGDIAEGYSVSREKKESFPLTVTSAQKNPTAFYLCATNEGASYNEQFFGPGTRLTVL.

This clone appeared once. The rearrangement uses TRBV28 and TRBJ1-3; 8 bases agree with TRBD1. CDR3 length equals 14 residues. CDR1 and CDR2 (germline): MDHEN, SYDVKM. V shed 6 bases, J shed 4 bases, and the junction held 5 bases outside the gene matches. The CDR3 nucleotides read TGTGCCAGCAGACCGACAGGGGCCGGAAACACCATATATTTT. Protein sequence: CASRPTGAGNTIYF.

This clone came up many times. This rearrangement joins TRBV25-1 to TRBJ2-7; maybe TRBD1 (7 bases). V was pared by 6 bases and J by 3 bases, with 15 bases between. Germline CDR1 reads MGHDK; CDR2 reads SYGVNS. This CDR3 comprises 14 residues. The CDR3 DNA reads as TGTGCCAGCAGCTCTTCAGGGGGGAACTACGAGCAGTACTTC. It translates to CASSSSGGNYEQYF.

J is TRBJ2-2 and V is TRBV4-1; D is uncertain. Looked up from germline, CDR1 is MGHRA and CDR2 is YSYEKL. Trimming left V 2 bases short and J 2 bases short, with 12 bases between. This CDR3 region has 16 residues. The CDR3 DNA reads TGCGCCAGCAGCCAAAGGAGAGTGACAAACACCGGGGAGCTGTTTTTT. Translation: CASSQRRVTNTGELFF.

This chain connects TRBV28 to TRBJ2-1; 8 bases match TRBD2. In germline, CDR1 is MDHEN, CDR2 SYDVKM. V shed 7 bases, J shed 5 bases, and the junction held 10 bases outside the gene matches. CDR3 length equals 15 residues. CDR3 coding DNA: TGTGCCAGCAAGACGGGAGGGAAACCTAACAATGAGCAGTTCTTC. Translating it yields CASKTGGKPNNEQFF.